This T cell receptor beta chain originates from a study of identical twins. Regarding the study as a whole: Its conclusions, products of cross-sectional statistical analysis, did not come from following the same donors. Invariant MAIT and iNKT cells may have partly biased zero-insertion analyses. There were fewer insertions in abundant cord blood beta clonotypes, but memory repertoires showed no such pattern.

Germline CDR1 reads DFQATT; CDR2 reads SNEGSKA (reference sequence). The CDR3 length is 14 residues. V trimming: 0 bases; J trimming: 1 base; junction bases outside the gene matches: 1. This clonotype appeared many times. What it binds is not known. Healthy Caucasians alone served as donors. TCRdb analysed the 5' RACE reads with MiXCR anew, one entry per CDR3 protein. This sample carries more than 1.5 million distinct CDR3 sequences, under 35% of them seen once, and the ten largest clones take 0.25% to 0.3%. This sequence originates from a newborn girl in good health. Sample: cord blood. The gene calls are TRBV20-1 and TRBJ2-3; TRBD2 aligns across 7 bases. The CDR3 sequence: CSARDGGGTDTQYF. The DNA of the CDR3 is TGCAGTGCTAGAGATGGGGGGGGCACAGATACGCAGTATTTT.